One and the same sample provided the 26 T cell receptor beta chains below, sequenced in a study of cytomegalovirus exposure and HLA in healthy donors (dated by TCRdb to about 2017). Libraries came from the immunoSEQ multiplex PCR assay. A mixture of 60 forward primers for TCR Vbeta segments and 13 reverse primers for TCR Jbeta segments was used in the multiplex PCR. TCRdb provides this immuneACCESS table in a form limited to in-frame rearrangements. Some clones are lacking; in checked studies, under half of them reflect an unresolved V gene, and why the rest are absent is not known. For this sample there are a few hundred thousand clones; roughly 90% appear just once. Clones ranked in the top ten supply around 2.1% of the sample. The sequenced material came from PBMCs. Receptors originate from a woman between 18 and 29 years old in good health and CMV-seronegative.

The chain joins TRBV2 to TRBJ2-2, with 9 nucleotides matching TRBD1. Germline loops: CDR1 SNHLY, CDR2 FYNNEI. V dropped 5 bases and J dropped 5; count of bases not matched to a gene: 9. The CDR3 sequence is 16 residues long. The CDR3 region is CASSLPDRGDTGELFF. CDR3 nucleotide sequence: TGTGCCAGCAGTCTACCTGACAGGGGGGATACCGGGGAGCTGTTTTTT.

This chain uses TRBV11-3 with TRBJ2-7; TRBD1 agrees at 7 bases. CDR1 is SGHNT, CDR2 YENEEA, per germline. Losses at the gene ends were 4 bases for V and 2 bases for J; bases not matched to a gene: 5. CDR3 size: 14 residues. The DNA for the CDR3 is TGTGCCAGCAGCTCACCGGACAGGCCCTACGAGCAGTACTTC. This gives the protein CASSSPDRPYEQYF.

The rearrangement joins TRBV5-4 to TRBJ2-4; possible D gene TRBD1, 5 bases. V lost 3 bases and J lost 1, with 8 bases in between. Germline CDR1 SGHNT, CDR2 YYREEE (reference sequence). This CDR3 has 14 residues. CDR3 nucleotide sequence: TGTGCCAGCAGCTCCCAGGGCGCCAAAAACATTCAGTACTTC. Residues: CASSSQGAKNIQYF.

As concerns this clone: Other nucleotide sequences in the sample specify the same CDR3. The genes are TRBV9 and TRBJ2-1; possibly TRBD1 for D (6 bases). V was cut by 0 bases and J by 4 bases, with 8 bases left in between. Germline CDR1 SGDLS, CDR2 YYNGEE. There are 14 residues in the CDR3. The CDR3 DNA is TGTGCCAGCAGCGTAGGAGGGGGATACAATGAGCAGTTCTTC. This translates into CASSVGGGYNEQFF.

V usage is TRBV9 and J usage is TRBJ2-1; weak D call: TRBD1 (5 bases). The CDR3 covers 12 residues. V shed 8 bases and J shed 5 bases, with 11 bases lying between them. The V gene's germline CDR1 is SGDLS and CDR2 YYNGEE. CDR3: CASKGINNEQFF. CDR3 DNA sequence: TGTGCCAGTAAGGGGATTAACAATGAGCAGTTCTTC. Complete variable domain (other parts from reference TRBV9 and TRBJ2-1): DSGVTQTPKHLITATGQRVTLRCSPRSGDLSVYWYQQSLDQGLQFLIQYYNGEERAKGNILERFSAQQFPDLHSELNLSSLELGDSALYFCASKGINNEQFFGPGTRLTVL.

This clone was found once. This chain uses TRBV5-8 with TRBJ1-2, with D perhaps TRBD1 (6 bases). The CDR3 covers 15 residues. The V end was cut by 2 bases, the J end by 8 bases, with 19 bases between. Per the germline V gene, CDR1 is SGHTS and CDR2 is YDEGEE. CDR3 residues: CASSFTSGAQRGYTF. The CDR3 bases are TGTGCCAGCAGCTTTACCTCAGGGGCCCAAAGAGGCTACACCTTC. Using reference TRBV5-8 and TRBJ1-2 for the parts outside the CDR3, the full variable domain is EAGVTQSPTHLIKTRGQQATLRCSPISGHTSVYWYQQALGLGLQFLLWYDEGEERNRGNFPPRFSGRQFPNYSSELNVNALELEDSALYLCASSFTSGAQRGYTFGSGTRLTVV.

This sequence joins TRBV19 and TRBJ1-5; TRBD1 matches at 9 bases. Germline CDR1 reads LNHDA; CDR2 reads SQIVND (reference sequence). This CDR3 has 15 amino acids. V was pared by 7 bases and J by 3 bases, with 7 bases of the junction left unmatched. The CDR3 DNA reads TGTGCCAGTACCTCGGGACAGGGTTTCAATCAGCCCCAGCATTTT. Amino acid sequence: CASTSGQGFNQPQHF.

V gene TRBV19 combines with J gene TRBJ1-2; TRBD1 agrees at 8 bases. The CDR3 runs to 18 residues. V was clipped by 1 base and J by 4 bases; unmatched bases: 14. CDR1 and CDR2 from the germline V gene are LNHDA and SQIVND (reference sequence). The CDR3 is CASSIGRGRRSESYGYTF. Written as DNA, the CDR3 is TGTGCCAGTAGTATAGGCAGGGGGCGCCGTTCAGAGAGCTATGGCTACACCTTC.

This chain joins TRBV6-5 and TRBJ2-3; D ambiguous. CDR3 length equals 15 residues. The germline gives CDR1 MNHEY, CDR2 SVGAGI. The V and J ends lost 2 bases and 0 bases respectively, with 9 bases between them. Written as DNA, the CDR3 is TGTGCCAGCAGTTACCTGGGCTCGAGCACAGATACGCAGTATTTT. This sequence encodes CASSYLGSSTDTQYF.

The chain's CDR3 is CASSPRTGGYNSPLHF. CDR3 coding DNA: TGTGCCAGCAGCCCCCGGACGGGGGGATATAATTCACCCCTCCACTTT. This chain connects TRBV2 to TRBJ1-6; D is possibly TRBD1 (5 bases). This CDR3 has 16 amino acids. Germline lookup yields CDR1 SNHLY and CDR2 FYNNEI. Trimming cost V 6 bases and J 4 bases, with 16 bases left between them.

A note on this clone: The sample holds other DNA sequences that translate to the same CDR3. The rearrangement joins TRBV18 to TRBJ2-5; tentatively, D is TRBD2 (6 bases). In germline, CDR1 is KGHSH, CDR2 LQKENI. This CDR3 is built from 13 residues. V lost 6 bases and J lost 5, with 13 bases in between. CDR3 loop: CASSPPGRETQYF. The CDR3 DNA follows: TGTGCCAGCTCCCCGCCTGGGAGGGAGACCCAGTACTTC.

Written as DNA, the CDR3 is TGCGCCAGCAGCCAGATCGGACAGACCAATGAGCAGTTCTTC. Protein product: CASSQIGQTNEQFF. The chain joins TRBV4-1 to TRBJ2-1; D is perhaps TRBD1 (6 bases). The V end was cut by 3 bases, the J end by 6 bases, with 12 bases between. Looked up from germline, CDR1 is MGHRA and CDR2 is YSYEKL. The CDR3 is made up of 14 amino acids.

The V call is TRBV7-6, the J call TRBJ1-5, with 7 positions matching TRBD1. V lost 5 bases to trimming and J lost 7 bases; unmatched junction nucleotides: 8. This CDR3 contains 14 residues. Germline V lookup: CDR1 SGHVS, CDR2 FNYEAQ. CDR3: CASSLFTGEQPQHF. CDR3 nucleotide sequence: TGTGCCAGCAGCCTCTTTACAGGGGAACAGCCCCAGCATTTT.

This clone was seen just once. The V and J genes are TRBV29-1 and TRBJ2-2; 16 nucleotides match TRBD2. Germline V gene lookup returns CDR1 SQVTM and CDR2 ANQGSEA. With V trimmed by 6 bases and J by 3 bases, 7 bases remained unmatched. The CDR3 runs 17 residues. For the CDR3, the DNA is TGCAGCGTCCCCCTAGGGACTAGCGGGGGGGACACCGGGGAGCTGTTTTTT. It codes for CSVPLGTSGGDTGELFF.

The V gene is TRBV5-1, the J gene TRBJ2-5; maybe TRBD2 (6 bases). V was pared by 4 bases and J by 3 bases, with 16 bases between. The CDR3 totals 15 residues. The germline gives CDR1 SGHRS, CDR2 YFSETQ. The chain's CDR3 is CASSVSSAVEETQYF. The CDR3 nucleotides are TGCGCCAGCAGCGTCTCTAGCGCAGTGGAAGAGACCCAGTACTTC.

The chain is built from TRBV19 and TRBJ1-2; 8 positions match TRBD1. The CDR3 totals 14 residues. Germline V gives CDR1 LNHDA, CDR2 SQIVND (reference sequence). Germline trimming cut 3 bases from V and 6 bases from J; bases unmatched to any gene: 6. The CDR3 region has the DNA TGTGCCAGTAGTATGGGGGACAGGTTTAATGGCTACACCTTC. This codes for CASSMGDRFNGYTF.

The chain joins TRBV12-5 to TRBJ1-5; D is ambiguous. Germline CDR1 reads LGHNT; CDR2 reads FRNRAP. The CDR3 spans 12 residues. V was pared by 10 bases and J by 7 bases, with 14 bases between. The CDR3 region is CATTEEDQPQHF. The CDR3 DNA is TGTGCTACCACTGAGGAGGACCAGCCCCAGCATTTT.

Here the CDR3 DNA reads TGTGCCAGCAGTTACTCGAACCCTATTACTGGCTACACCTTC. This translates into CASSYSNPITGYTF. This chain uses TRBV6-5 with TRBJ1-2; unclear D gene. Trimming cost V 0 bases and J 7 bases, with 12 bases left between them. Germline V gives CDR1 MNHEY, CDR2 SVGAGI. The CDR3 spans 14 residues.

This sequence joins TRBV6-5 and TRBJ1-2; 7 bases match TRBD1. V was clipped by 8 bases and J by 5 bases; unmatched bases: 2. Germline CDR1 is MNHEY and CDR2 is SVGAGI. The CDR3 covers 11 residues. The CDR3: CASGQVYGYTF. As DNA, the CDR3 is TGTGCCAGCGGACAGGTTTATGGCTACACCTTC.

Details on this clone: One end of the junction is discordant with germline, which a read error may explain. This chain links TRBV29-1 with TRBJ2-7, with 8 bases fitting TRBD2. The CDR3 totals 14 residues. Looked up from germline, CDR1 is SQVTM and CDR2 is ANQGSEA. The chain's CDR3 is CSVFSGVTSDEQYF. Here the CDR3 DNA reads TGCAGCGTCTTTAGCGGGGTTACCTCCGACGAGCAGTACTTC.

The chain couples TRBV6-1 to TRBJ2-5; 9 nucleotides match TRBD1. V shed 1 base and J 5 bases; nucleotides not matched to a gene: 5. This CDR3 is built from 15 residues. The germline gives CDR1 MNHNS, CDR2 SASEGT. The CDR3 spells CASSEGGQGRETQYF. The CDR3, as DNA: TGTGCCAGCAGTGAAGGGGGACAGGGCCGGGAGACCCAGTACTTC.

The rearrangement joins TRBV18 to TRBJ2-1, with a possible D match to TRBD2 (7 bases). Germline V CDR1 and CDR2: KGHSH, LQKENI. The CDR3 runs to 14 residues. V was trimmed by 4 bases and J by 2 bases, leaving 9 bases between them. DNA for the CDR3: TGTGCCAGCTCACAGGGGGGGGCCTACAATGAGCAGTTCTTC. It codes for CASSQGGAYNEQFF. The complete variable domain, with remaining parts taken from reference TRBV18 and TRBJ2-1, reads NAGVMQNPRHLVRRRGQEARLRCSPMKGHSHVYWYRQLPEEGLKFMVYLQKENIIDESGMPKERFSAEFPKEGPSILRIQQVVRGDSAAYFCASSQGGAYNEQFFGPGTRLTVL.

The chain joins TRBV2 to TRBJ1-5; D gene unclear. The CDR3 loop spans 14 amino acids. Trimming shortened V by 5 bases and J by 0 bases, and 8 bases separated the two germline ends. The germline V gene encodes CDR1 SNHLY and CDR2 FYNNEI. CDR3 DNA sequence: TGTGCCAGCAGTTATACAGATAGCAATCAGCCCCAGCATTTT. Translated, it gives CASSYTDSNQPQHF.

This sequence joins TRBV13 and TRBJ1-6, with TRBD1 matching 7 bases. In germline, CDR1 is PRHDT, CDR2 FYEKMQ (reference sequence). Trimming cost V 1 base and J 9 bases; bases outside gene matches: 3. The CDR3 is 14 amino acids. The CDR3 reads CASSLAQGGSPLHF. The CDR3 DNA reads TGTGCCAGCAGCTTAGCCCAGGGGGGTTCACCCCTCCACTTT. The complete variable domain, with remaining parts taken from reference TRBV13 and TRBJ1-6, reads AAGVIQSPRHLIKEKRETATLKCYPIPRHDTVYWYQQGPGQDPQFLISFYEKMQSDKGSIPDRFSAQQFSDYHSELNMSSLELGDSALYFCASSLAQGGSPLHFGNGTRLTVT.

V is TRBV10-3 and J is TRBJ2-7; 11 bases match TRBD2. With V trimmed by 6 bases and J by 3 bases, 13 bases remained unmatched. This CDR3 has 17 amino acids. Germline V gene data show CDR1 as ENHRY and CDR2 as SYGVKD. This CDR3 reads CAIRPMPGLAVYYEQYF. CDR3 sequence (DNA): TGTGCCATCAGACCCATGCCGGGACTAGCGGTATACTACGAGCAGTACTTC.

This rearrangement joins TRBV5-6 to TRBJ1-2; 8 bases match TRBD1. This CDR3 contains 13 residues. V shed 4 bases and J 6 bases; nucleotides not matched to a gene: 5. Germline CDR1 and CDR2: SGHDT and YYEEEE. CDR3 DNA: TGTGCCAGCAGCGCGACAGGGGATCATGGCTACACCTTC. Protein: CASSATGDHGYTF.